A selection of T cell receptor beta chains follows, all from one sample in a study of blood T cell repertoires in COVID-19. Clones were read by immunoSEQ multiplex PCR, and TCRdb kept only the in-frame ones, dropping some. The table has about 170,000 clones, approximately 86% seen once. The sample was peripheral blood. These receptors all come from a man in his 70s with acute or convalescent COVID-19. Both conserved end residues are part of each CDR3. A D gene is named only where the DNA matches it firmly. Clone sizes are given selectively: once, few, many, or a class where the clone is expanded.

>TRBD1|TRBJ1-1|NA|TRBV9
CASSSQGGRTFF
TGTGCCAGCAGCTCCCAGGGGGGTCGAACTTTCTTT
>NA|TRBJ1-3|NA|TRBV6-5
CASSQNTIYF
TGTGCCAGCAGTCAAAACACCATATATTTT
>TRBD1|TRBJ2-7|NA|TRBV6-6
CASSGQGALLSYEQYF
TGTGCCAGCAGCGGACAGGGGGCTCTTCTCTCCTACGAGCAGTACTTC
>NA|TRBJ1-1|NA|TRBV18
CASPTLQGLNTEAFF
TGTGCCAGCCCTACCTTACAGGGTTTGAACACTGAAGCTTTCTTT
>NA|TRBJ2-1|NA|TRBV5-6
CASSLFQGIDYNEQFF
TGTGCCAGCAGCTTGTTTCAGGGGATTGATTACAATGAGCAGTTCTTC
>NA|TRBJ2-5|once|TRBV5-4
CASSWGEETQYF
TGTGCCAGCAGCTGGGGAGAAGAGACCCAGTACTTC
>NA|TRBJ2-3|NA|TRBV5-1
CASSFRQGTDTQYF
TGCGCCAGCAGCTTCAGGCAGGGGACAGATACGCAGTATTTT
>NA|TRBJ1-4|once|TRBV5-4
CASSLGGLADEKLFF
TGTGCCAGCAGCTTGGGGGGGCTAGCAGATGAAAAACTGTTTTTT
>TRBD1|TRBJ1-1|NA|TRBV7-9
CASRLPGQGETEAFF
TGTGCCAGCAGGTTACCGGGACAGGGGGAAACTGAAGCTTTCTTT
>TRBD2|TRBJ2-1|NA|TRBV7-2
CASSLDGGGYYNEQFF
TGTGCCAGCAGCTTAGACGGGGGGGGCTACTACAATGAGCAGTTCTTC
>NA|TRBJ2-3|NA|TRBV5-4
CASSLAADTQYF
TGTGCCAGCAGCTTGGCTGCAGATACGCAGTATTTT
>NA|TRBJ1-1|few|TRBV7-9
CASSLRRTEGEAFF
TGTGCCAGCAGCTTAAGGAGGACCGAGGGTGAAGCTTTCTTT
>NA|TRBJ1-1|NA|TRBV29-1
CSVAFGMDTEAFF
TGCAGCGTTGCTTTCGGGATGGACACTGAAGCTTTCTTT
>NA|TRBJ1-6|NA|TRBV5-6
CASSLYSYNSPLHF
TGTGCCAGCAGCTTGTACAGTTATAATTCACCCCTCCACTTT
>NA|TRBJ2-7|NA|TRBV7-2
CASSLVLQGSEQYF
TGTGCCAGCAGCTTAGTTCTTCAGGGGAGCGAGCAGTACTTC
>NA|TRBJ2-3|once|TRBV7-9
CASPPGPVSTDTQYF
TGTGCCAGTCCCCCGGGTCCGGTTAGCACAGATACGCAGTATTTT
>TRBD1|TRBJ1-6|NA|TRBV7-6
CASSLLSPGQGAHSPLHF
TGTGCCAGCAGCTTACTTTCGCCGGGACAGGGGGCGCATTCACCCCTCCACTTT
>NA|TRBJ2-3|NA|TRBV2
CASSVRREAADTQYF
TGTGCCAGCAGTGTTAGAAGGGAGGCGGCAGATACGCAGTATTTT
>NA|TRBJ2-1|NA|TRBV5-1
CASSPRNNEQFF
TGCGCCAGCAGCCCGAGGAACAATGAGCAGTTCTTC
>TRBD2|TRBJ2-1|NA|TRBV19
CASRRGTGEGEQFF
TGTGCCAGTAGACGAGGAACGGGGGAGGGTGAGCAGTTCTTC
>NA|TRBJ2-6|NA|TRBV6-6
CASMAGGAAGANVLTF
TGTGCCAGCATGGCTGGGGGCGCAGCTGGGGCCAACGTCCTGACTTTC
>TRBD2|TRBJ2-3|once|TRBV14
CASSRLAGLVDTQYF
TGTGCCAGCAGTCGTCTAGCGGGATTGGTAGATACGCAGTATTTT
>NA|TRBJ2-2|NA|TRBV10-3
CAIMKGSGWTGELFF
TGTGCCATCATGAAGGGATCGGGATGGACCGGGGAGCTGTTTTTT